Below are 18 T cell receptor beta chains sequenced from a single sample in a study of T-cell memory formation after mild COVID-19. One entry per CDR3 protein, called by TCRdb with MiXCR from the 5' RACE reads. The table has about 140,000 distinct CDR3 sequences, under 30% seen once; the top ten hold roughly a quarter. Input material: PBMCs or a T cell subset sorted from them (not recorded which). These receptor sequences come from an adult woman who had mild COVID-19 (a few samples of this study predate the infection). Cell type and time point are not known.

The rearrangement joins TRBV6-2 or TRBV6-3 to TRBJ2-7; 7 bases map to TRBD2. V gave up 7 bases and J gave up 1 base; unmatched junction bases: 4. There are 13 residues in the CDR3. The germline V gene has CDR1 MNHEY and CDR2 SVGEGT. CDR3 amino acids: CASTDGGSYEQYF. As DNA, the CDR3 is TGTGCCAGCACCGACGGGGGGTCCTACGAGCAGTACTTC.

This clonotype was found a few times. The CDR3 protein is CASSAPQGRDTEAFF. The CDR3 nucleotides read TGTGCCAGCAGCGCCCCCCAGGGGAGGGACACTGAAGCTTTCTTT. V and J are TRBV7-9 and TRBJ1-1; a possible D gene is TRBD1 (6 bases). CDR3 length: 15 amino acids. V was shortened by 5 bases and J by 3 bases, with 16 bases between the two germline ends. CDR1 and CDR2 from the germline V gene are SEHNR and FQNEAQ (reference sequence).

This clonotype has a handful of counts. The chain combines TRBV29-1 with TRBJ2-5, with TRBD1 matching over 9 bases. CDR3 length: 14 amino acids. Trimming cost V 6 bases and J 4 bases; bases outside gene matches: 9. Germline CDR1 reads SQVTM; CDR2 reads ANQGSEA. The CDR3 sequence: CSVIPRTGVETQYF. CDR3 DNA sequence: TGCAGCGTCATACCGCGGACAGGGGTAGAGACCCAGTACTTC.

This clonotype has more than one count but fewer than ten. This sequence joins TRBV9 and TRBJ2-3; 8 bases are a match to TRBD2. The CDR3 contains 16 residues. Germline CDR1 is SGDLS and CDR2 is YYNGEE. The V gene end was trimmed by 0 bases and the J gene end by 4 bases; junction bases not matched to a gene: 7. The CDR3 is CASSVGAGAPADTQYF. CDR3 nucleotides: TGTGCCAGCAGCGTAGGAGCGGGAGCACCCGCAGATACGCAGTATTTT.

The chain couples TRBV5-8 to TRBJ1-5; no clear D gene. CDR1 and CDR2 (germline): SGHTS, YDEGEE. Between the trimmed V and J ends, which lost 0 bases and 6 bases, there was a span of 10 bases. There are 14 residues in the CDR3. The CDR3 loop reads CASSLAGVSQPQHF. CDR3 DNA: TGTGCCAGCAGCTTGGCCGGGGTGAGTCAGCCCCAGCATTTT.

This rearrangement joins TRBV7-8 to TRBJ1-3, with D unclear. The CDR3 sequence is 15 residues long. V lost 5 bases, J lost 2 bases, and 13 bases lay in between. The V gene's germline CDR1 is SGHVS and CDR2 FQNEAQ. The CDR3 coding sequence is TGTGCCAGCAGCACACCCTGGGGTACTGGAAACACCATATATTTT. It specifies CASSTPWGTGNTIYF.

DNA for the CDR3: TGCGCCAGCAGCCAAGAGTCCTCCCCGGCATTGGGAAACATTCAGTACTTC. This gives the protein CASSQESSPALGNIQYF. The rearrangement uses TRBV4-1 and TRBJ2-4; D gene ambiguous. Germline CDR1 reads MGHRA; CDR2 reads YSYEKL. V was trimmed by 0 bases and J by 6 bases, leaving 18 bases between them. The CDR3 is made up of 17 amino acids.

A few counts support this clonotype. The J gene is TRBJ2-3, the V gene TRBV18, with 10 bases fitting TRBD2. V lost 0 bases and J lost 1; bases outside the gene matches: 10. The CDR3 is made up of 19 amino acids. Germline V gives CDR1 KGHSH, CDR2 LQKENI. CDR3 residues: CASSPPGLATLRGTDTQYF. The DNA of the CDR3 is TGTGCCAGCTCACCACCGGGACTAGCGACCTTACGGGGCACAGATACGCAGTATTTT.

The chain recombines TRBV24-1 with TRBJ2-7; tentative D call: TRBD2 (6 bases). Trimming pared 4 bases from V and 1 base from J, leaving 13 bases between. Looked up from germline, CDR1 is KGHDR and CDR2 is SFDVKD. The CDR3 length is 15 residues. CDR3 in amino acids: CATSEAGRESYEQYF. Here the CDR3 DNA reads TGTGCCACCAGTGAAGCCGGGAGAGAATCCTACGAGCAGTACTTC.

The chain couples TRBV7-3 to TRBJ2-1, with D uncertain. Per germline, CDR1 SGHTA and CDR2 FQGTGA. CDR3 length: 15 amino acids. Trimming pared 4 bases from V and 0 bases from J, leaving 10 bases between. The CDR3 nucleotides read TGTGCCAGCAGCTCGACTCTTCTCTCCTACAATGAGCAGTTCTTC. Its protein product is CASSSTLLSYNEQFF.

The chain is built from TRBV7-8 and TRBJ1-1; D is unresolved. Germline CDR1 and CDR2: SGHVS and FQNEAQ. Trimming left V 0 bases short and J 1 base short, with 18 bases between. There are 18 residues in the CDR3. The CDR3 here is CASSLATTVRVGNTEAFF. Here the CDR3 DNA reads TGTGCCAGCAGCTTAGCGACGACGGTTAGGGTTGGGAACACTGAAGCTTTCTTT.

This clonotype was seen only a few times. This chain uses TRBV7-2 with TRBJ2-7; tentative D call: TRBD1 (6 bases). The length of the CDR3 is 13 residues. Trimming cost V 3 bases and J 5 bases, with 11 bases left between them. CDR1 SGHTA and CDR2 FQGNSA come from the germline V gene. The CDR3 sequence is CASSFSQGHEQYF. CDR3 in DNA: TGTGCCAGCAGCTTCTCTCAGGGGCACGAGCAGTACTTC.

This clonotype has only a few counts. DNA of the CDR3: TGCAGTACCAAGCGGAGCTCCTACAATGAGCAGTTCTTC. This sequence encodes CSTKRSSYNEQFF. V is TRBV20-1 and J is TRBJ2-1; possible D gene TRBD2, 5 bases. Trimming removed 8 bases from V and 0 bases from J, with 11 bases in between. Germline loops: CDR1 DFQATT, CDR2 SNEGSKA (reference sequence). CDR3 length: 13 residues.

This clonotype was observed a handful of times. CDR3 DNA: TGTGCCAGCAGCTTACCCAGTATGAACACTGAAGCTTTCTTT. As protein: CASSLPSMNTEAFF. The chain employs TRBV13 and TRBJ1-1; D unresolved. The CDR3 runs 14 residues. Germline CDR1 PRHDT, CDR2 FYEKMQ (reference sequence). V was cut by 2 bases and J by 0 bases, with 7 bases left in between.

Comment on this clonotype: One junction end does not reproduce the germline sequence, and a read error may be involved. This chain joins TRBV28 and TRBJ2-7, with TRBD1 matching 7 bases. CDR3 length: 13 residues. Germline CDR1 is MDHEN and CDR2 is SYDVKM. CDR3 nucleotides: TGTGCCAGCACTCGGGACAGACCCTATGAGCAGTACTTC. This codes for CASTRDRPYEQYF.

This clonotype was seen only a few times. The CDR3 DNA reads TGTGCCAGCAGCTTAGCTTATGGGGGGACTGAAGCTTTCTTT. Its translation: CASSLAYGGTEAFF. This rearrangement joins TRBV7-9 to TRBJ1-1; D possibly corresponds to TRBD1 (5 bases). V was trimmed by 0 bases and J by 5 bases, leaving 10 bases between them. CDR3 length: 14 residues. CDR1 and CDR2 from the germline V gene are SEHNR and FQNEAQ (reference sequence). Full variable domain (missing parts from reference TRBV7-9 and TRBJ1-1): DTGVSQNPRHKITKRGQNVTFRCDPISEHNRLYWYRQTLGQGPEFLTYFQNEAQLEKSRLLSDRFSAERPKGSFSTLEIQRTEQGDSAMYLCASSLAYGGTEAFFGQGTRLTVV.

This clonotype was seen a few times. V gene TRBV2 combines with J gene TRBJ2-1, with 9 bases identical to TRBD1. The CDR3 contains 12 residues. J gave up 6 bases and V 8 bases, and 2 bases lay outside the gene matches. Germline V gene sequence: CDR1 SNHLY, CDR2 FYNNEI. CDR3 region: CASRDRANEQFF. The DNA of the CDR3 is TGTGCCAGCCGGGACAGGGCCAATGAGCAGTTCTTC.

This clonotype was seen a few times. This sequence joins TRBV7-9 and TRBJ2-2; 13 bases fit TRBD2. V gave up 5 bases and J gave up 1 base; unmatched junction bases: 4. The CDR3 runs to 17 residues. The V gene's germline CDR1 is SEHNR and CDR2 FQNEAQ (reference sequence). Written as DNA, the CDR3 is TGTGCCAGCAGCCAGGGACTAGCGGGACTGAACACCGGGGAGCTGTTTTTT. It encodes CASSQGLAGLNTGELFF.